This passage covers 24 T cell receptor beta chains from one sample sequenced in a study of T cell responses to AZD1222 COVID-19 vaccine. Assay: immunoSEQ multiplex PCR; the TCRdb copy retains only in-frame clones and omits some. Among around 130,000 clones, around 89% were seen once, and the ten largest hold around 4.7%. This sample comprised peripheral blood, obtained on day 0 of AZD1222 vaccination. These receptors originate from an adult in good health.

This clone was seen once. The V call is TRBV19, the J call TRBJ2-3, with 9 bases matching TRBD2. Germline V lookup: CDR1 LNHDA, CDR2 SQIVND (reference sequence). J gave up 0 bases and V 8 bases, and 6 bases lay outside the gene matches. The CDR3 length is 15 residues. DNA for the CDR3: TGTGCCAGTGGCGGCGGGGGGGCAAGCACAGATACGCAGTATTTT. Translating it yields CASGGGGASTDTQYF. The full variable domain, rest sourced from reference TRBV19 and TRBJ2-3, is DGGITQSPKYLFRKEGQNVTLSCEQNLNHDAMYWYRQDPGQGLRLIYYSQIVNDFQKGDIAEGYSVSREKKESFPLTVTSAQKNPTAFYLCASGGGGASTDTQYFGPGTRLTVL.

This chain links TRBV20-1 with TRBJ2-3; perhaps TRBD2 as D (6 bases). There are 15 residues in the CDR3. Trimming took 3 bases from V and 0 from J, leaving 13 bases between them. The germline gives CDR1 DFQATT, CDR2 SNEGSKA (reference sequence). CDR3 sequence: CSASQASESTDTQYF. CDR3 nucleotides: TGCAGTGCTAGTCAGGCTAGCGAAAGCACAGATACGCAGTATTTT.

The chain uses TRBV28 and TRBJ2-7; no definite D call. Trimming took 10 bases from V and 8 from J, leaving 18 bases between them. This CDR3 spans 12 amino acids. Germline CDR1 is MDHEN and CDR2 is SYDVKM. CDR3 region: CATTPGIYQQYF. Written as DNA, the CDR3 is TGTGCCACCACCCCAGGTATCTATCAGCAGTACTTC.

The CDR3 sequence: CASGFPSTGNYGYTF. The CDR3 DNA reads TGTGCTAGTGGTTTTCCCTCAACTGGGAACTATGGCTACACCTTC. The rearrangement joins TRBV12-5 to TRBJ1-2; D gene uncertain. There are 15 residues in the CDR3. Germline loops: CDR1 LGHNT, CDR2 FRNRAP. V was pared by 3 bases and J by 2 bases, with 13 bases between.

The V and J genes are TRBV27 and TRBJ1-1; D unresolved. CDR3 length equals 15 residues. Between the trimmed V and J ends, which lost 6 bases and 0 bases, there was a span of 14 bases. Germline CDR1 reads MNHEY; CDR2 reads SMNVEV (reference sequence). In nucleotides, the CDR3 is TGTGCCAGCAGGAGGGAGGGCTTTGTGAACACTGAAGCTTTCTTT. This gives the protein CASRREGFVNTEAFF.

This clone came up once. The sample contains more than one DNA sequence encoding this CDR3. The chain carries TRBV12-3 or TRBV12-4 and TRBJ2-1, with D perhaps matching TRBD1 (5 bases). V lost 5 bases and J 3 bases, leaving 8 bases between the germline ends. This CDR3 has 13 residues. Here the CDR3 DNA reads TGTGCCAGCAGTCCAGACAGCTACAATGAGCAGTTCTTC. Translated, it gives CASSPDSYNEQFF.

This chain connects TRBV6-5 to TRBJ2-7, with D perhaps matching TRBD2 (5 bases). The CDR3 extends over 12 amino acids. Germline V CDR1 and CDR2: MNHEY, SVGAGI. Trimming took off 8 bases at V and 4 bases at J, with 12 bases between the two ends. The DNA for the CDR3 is TGTGCCAGCGGCTTCGGGAAGTACGAGCAGTACTTC. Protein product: CASGFGKYEQYF.

CDR3 region: CASSRTGGGTDTQYF. CDR3 DNA: TGTGCCAGCAGCCGGACAGGGGGCGGCACAGATACGCAGTATTTT. The V gene is TRBV6-4, the J gene TRBJ2-3; 11 nucleotides agree with TRBD1. Looked up from germline, CDR1 is MRHNA and CDR2 is SNTAGT. CDR3 length equals 15 residues. V trimming: 6 bases; J trimming: 1 base; junction bases outside the gene matches: 3.

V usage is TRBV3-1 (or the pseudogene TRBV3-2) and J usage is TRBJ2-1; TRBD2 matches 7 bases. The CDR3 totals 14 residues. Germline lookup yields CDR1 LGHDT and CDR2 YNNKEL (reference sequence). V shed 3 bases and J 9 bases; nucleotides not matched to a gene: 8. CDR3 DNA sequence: TGTGCCAGCAGCCACCTAGCGGCATGGGGTGAGCAGTTCTTC. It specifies CASSHLAAWGEQFF.

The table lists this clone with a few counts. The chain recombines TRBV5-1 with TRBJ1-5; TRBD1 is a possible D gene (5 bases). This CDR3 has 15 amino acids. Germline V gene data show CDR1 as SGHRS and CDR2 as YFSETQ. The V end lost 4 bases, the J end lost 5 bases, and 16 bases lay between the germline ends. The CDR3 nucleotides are TGCGCCAGCAGCCCGGGACTGGTGGATCATCAGCCCCAGCATTTT. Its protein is CASSPGLVDHQPQHF.

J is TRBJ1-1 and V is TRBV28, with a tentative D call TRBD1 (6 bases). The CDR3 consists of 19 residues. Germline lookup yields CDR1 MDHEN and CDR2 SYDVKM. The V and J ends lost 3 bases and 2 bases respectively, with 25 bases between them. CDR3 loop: CASSFQPTYAGTSNTEAFF. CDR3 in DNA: TGTGCCAGCAGTTTTCAGCCAACTTACGCCGGGACAAGTAACACTGAAGCTTTCTTT.

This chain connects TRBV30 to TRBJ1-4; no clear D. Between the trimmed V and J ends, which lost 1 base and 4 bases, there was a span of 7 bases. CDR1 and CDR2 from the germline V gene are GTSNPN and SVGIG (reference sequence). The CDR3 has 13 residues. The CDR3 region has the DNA TGTGCCTGGAGTGGCACAGATAATGAAAAACTGTTTTTT. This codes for CAWSGTDNEKLFF. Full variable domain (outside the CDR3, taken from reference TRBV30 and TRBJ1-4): SQTIHQWPATLVQPVGSPLSLECTVEGTSNPNLYWYRQAAGRGLQLLFYSVGIGQISSEVPQNLSASRPQDRQFILSSKKLLLSDSGFYLCAWSGTDNEKLFFGSGTQLSVL.

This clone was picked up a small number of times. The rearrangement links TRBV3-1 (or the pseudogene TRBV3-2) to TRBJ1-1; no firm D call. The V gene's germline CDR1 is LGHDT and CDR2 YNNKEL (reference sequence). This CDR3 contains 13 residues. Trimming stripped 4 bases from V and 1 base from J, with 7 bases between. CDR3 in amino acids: CASSLFGNTEAFF. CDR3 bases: TGTGCCAGCAGCCTCTTTGGGAACACTGAAGCTTTCTTT.

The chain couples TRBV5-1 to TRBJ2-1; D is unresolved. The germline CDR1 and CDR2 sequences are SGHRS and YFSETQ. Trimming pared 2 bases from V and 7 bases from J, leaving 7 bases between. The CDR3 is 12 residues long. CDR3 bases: TGCGCCAGCAGCTTAGGTGCAAATGAGCAGTTCTTC. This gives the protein CASSLGANEQFF.

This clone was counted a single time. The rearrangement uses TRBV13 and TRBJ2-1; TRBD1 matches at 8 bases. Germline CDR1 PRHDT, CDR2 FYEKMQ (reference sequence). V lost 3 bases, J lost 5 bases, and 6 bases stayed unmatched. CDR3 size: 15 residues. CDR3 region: CASSFTGGPDNEQFF. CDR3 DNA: TGTGCCAGCAGCTTCACAGGGGGACCGGACAATGAGCAGTTCTTC.

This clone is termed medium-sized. The CDR3 protein is CASSSPQGAGNQPQHF. For the CDR3, the DNA is TGTGCCAGCAGTTCCCCCCAGGGGGCTGGCAATCAGCCCCAGCATTTT. This sequence joins TRBV28 and TRBJ1-5, with 8 bases that match TRBD1. From germline, CDR1 is MDHEN and CDR2 SYDVKM. The CDR3 is 16 amino acids. J was trimmed by 2 bases and V by 4 bases; bases with no gene match: 7.

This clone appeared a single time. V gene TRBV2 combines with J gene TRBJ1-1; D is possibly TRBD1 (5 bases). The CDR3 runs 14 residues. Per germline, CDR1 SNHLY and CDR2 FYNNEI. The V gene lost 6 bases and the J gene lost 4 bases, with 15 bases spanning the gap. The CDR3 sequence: CASSPASGGTEAFF. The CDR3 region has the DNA TGTGCCAGCAGCCCTGCGAGTGGGGGCACTGAAGCTTTCTTT.

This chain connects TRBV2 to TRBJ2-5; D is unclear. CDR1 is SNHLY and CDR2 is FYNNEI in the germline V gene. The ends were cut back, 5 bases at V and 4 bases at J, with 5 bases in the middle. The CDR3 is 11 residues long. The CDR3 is CASSQLETQYF. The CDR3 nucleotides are TGTGCCAGCAGTCAGTTAGAGACCCAGTACTTC.

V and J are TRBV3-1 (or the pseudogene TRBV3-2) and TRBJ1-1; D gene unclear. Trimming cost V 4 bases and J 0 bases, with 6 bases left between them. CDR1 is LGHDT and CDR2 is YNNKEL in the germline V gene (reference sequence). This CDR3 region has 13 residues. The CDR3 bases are TGTGCCAGCAGCCCTGGGTTGAACACTGAAGCTTTCTTT. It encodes CASSPGLNTEAFF.

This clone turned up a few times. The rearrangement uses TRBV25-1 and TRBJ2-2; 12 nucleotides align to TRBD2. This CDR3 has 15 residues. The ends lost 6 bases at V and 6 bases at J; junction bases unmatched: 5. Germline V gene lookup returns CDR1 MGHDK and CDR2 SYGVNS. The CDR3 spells CASRASGGESGELFF. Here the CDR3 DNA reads TGTGCCAGCAGGGCTAGCGGGGGGGAGTCCGGGGAGCTGTTTTTT.

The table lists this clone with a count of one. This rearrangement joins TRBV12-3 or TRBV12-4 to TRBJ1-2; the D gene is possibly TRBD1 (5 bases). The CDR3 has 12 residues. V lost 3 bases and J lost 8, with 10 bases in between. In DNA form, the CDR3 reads TGTGCCAGCAGTTTTAATAGGGGCGGCTACACCTTC. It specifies CASSFNRGGYTF.

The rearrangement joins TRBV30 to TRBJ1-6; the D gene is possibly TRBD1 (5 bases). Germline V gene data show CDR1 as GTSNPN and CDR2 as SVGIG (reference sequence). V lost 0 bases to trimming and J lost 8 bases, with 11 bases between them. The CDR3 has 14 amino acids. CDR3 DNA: TGTGCCTGGAGTGTAGTACGGGGCGATTCACCCCTCCACTTT. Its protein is CAWSVVRGDSPLHF.

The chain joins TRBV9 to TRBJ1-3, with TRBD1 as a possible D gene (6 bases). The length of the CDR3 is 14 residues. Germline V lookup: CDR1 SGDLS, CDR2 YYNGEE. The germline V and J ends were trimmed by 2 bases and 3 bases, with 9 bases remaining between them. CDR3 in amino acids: CASSVGDIGNTIYF. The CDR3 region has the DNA TGTGCCAGCAGCGTGGGGGACATTGGAAACACCATATATTTT. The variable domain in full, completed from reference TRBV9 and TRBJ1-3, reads DSGVTQTPKHLITATGQRVTLRCSPRSGDLSVYWYQQSLDQGLQFLIQYYNGEERAKGNILERFSAQQFPDLHSELNLSSLELGDSALYFCASSVGDIGNTIYFGEGSWLTVV.

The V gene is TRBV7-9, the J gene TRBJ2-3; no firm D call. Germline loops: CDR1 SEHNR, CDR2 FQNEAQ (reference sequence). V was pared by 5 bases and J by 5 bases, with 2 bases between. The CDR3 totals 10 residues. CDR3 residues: CASSLDTQYF. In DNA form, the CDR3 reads TGTGCCAGCAGCCTAGATACGCAGTATTTT.